This T cell receptor (beta chain) is drawn from a study of T cell repertoires in cytomegalovirus infection. Study-level background: It was the public TCR beta signatures that indicated both CMV infection and matching HLA type.

Germline trimming cut 5 bases from V and 7 bases from J; bases unmatched to any gene: 14. The CDR3 contains 15 residues. Germline V gene lookup returns CDR1 SGHRS and CDR2 YFSETQ. The sample holds many counts of this clonotype. TCRdb independently ran MiXCR on the reads; one entry per CDR3 protein. The data show under 350,000 distinct CDR3 sequences, with around 9.1% seen just once and over 2.5% held by the top ten. The gene calls are TRBV5-1 and TRBJ2-7, with 8 bases aligning to TRBD2. Sequencing was carried out using PBMCs. The sequence was obtained from a human donor in good health (CMV status not recorded). Some clones in this sample may be carry-over from other donors' samples. The DNA of the CDR3 is TGCGCCAGCAGGATCAGCGGGGGACCTTTGGGTGAGCAGTACTTC. It specifies CASRISGGPLGEQYF. Together with reference TRBV5-1 and TRBJ2-7, the CDR3 gives the full variable domain: KAGVTQTPRYLIKTRGQQVTLSCSPISGHRSVSWYQQTPGQGLQFLFEYFSETQRNKGNFPGRFSGRQFSNSRSEMNVSTLELGDSALYLCASRISGGPLGEQYFGPGTRLTVT.